The 29 T cell receptor beta chains reported below all come from one sample, sequenced in a study of lymphopenia after photon versus proton radiotherapy. This table comes from immunoSEQ multiplex PCR, and its TCRdb copy is limited to in-frame clones, with some not included. The sample lists around 62,000 clones, about 81% occurring once. The sequenced sample was peripheral blood, obtained from a patient treated with proton-based radiotherapy. The source of these receptors is a man in his 60s with pancreatic cancer.

In its sample, this clone was seen a few times. V gene TRBV30 combines with J gene TRBJ2-1; 9 bases agree with TRBD2. V lost 1 base and J lost 3; bases outside the gene matches: 7. Germline CDR1 reads GTSNPN; CDR2 reads SVGIG (reference sequence). The CDR3 loop spans 16 amino acids. CDR3 loop: CAWSARTSEFYNEQFF. The CDR3 region has the DNA TGTGCCTGGAGTGCCCGGACTAGCGAGTTCTACAATGAGCAGTTCTTC.

This clone was seen a few times. V usage is TRBV18 and J usage is TRBJ1-2; unclear D gene. This CDR3 has 16 residues. Per germline, CDR1 KGHSH and CDR2 LQKENI. V was trimmed by 0 bases and J by 3 bases, leaving 14 bases between them. The CDR3 bases are TGTGCCAGCTCACCACCGGGGAGTAGGAAGGACTATGGCTACACCTTC. Amino acid sequence: CASSPPGSRKDYGYTF.

This clone came up once. This chain uses TRBV7-9 with TRBJ1-1; D remains unclear. The germline CDR1 and CDR2 sequences are SEHNR and FQNEAQ (reference sequence). V lost 5 bases and J 5 bases, leaving 15 bases between the germline ends. The CDR3 is made up of 14 amino acids. CDR3 sequence reads: CASSRTRSRTEAFF. CDR3 bases: TGTGCCAGCAGCCGGACCCGATCGCGTACTGAAGCTTTCTTT.

The chain combines TRBV14 with TRBJ2-6; TRBD2 agrees at 8 bases. This CDR3 comprises 19 residues. Germline-derived CDR1 and CDR2 are SGHDN and FVKESK. V lost 0 bases to trimming and J lost 0 bases; unmatched junction nucleotides: 7. The CDR3 is CASSQETGTSSSGANVLTF. CDR3 nucleotides: TGTGCCAGCAGCCAAGAAACCGGGACTAGTTCCTCTGGGGCCAACGTCCTGACTTTC.

This chain's CDR3 is CASSPGTGTYNEQFF. The CDR3 coding sequence is TGTGCCAGCAGTCCCGGGACAGGGACGTACAATGAGCAGTTCTTC. J is TRBJ2-1 and V is TRBV6-4, with TRBD1 matching 9 bases. V was pared by 5 bases and J by 4 bases, with 6 bases of the junction left unmatched. The CDR3 contains 15 residues. Germline CDR1 reads MRHNA; CDR2 reads SNTAGT.

The chain carries TRBV6-1 and TRBJ1-1, with D tentatively TRBD1 (5 bases). CDR1 is MNHNS and CDR2 is SASEGT in the germline V gene. Between the trimmed V and J ends, which lost 6 bases and 1 base, there was a span of 12 bases. The CDR3 runs 14 residues. The CDR3 nucleotides read TGTGCCAGCAGAGTACGACAGACGAACACTGAAGCTTTCTTT. It yields the protein CASRVRQTNTEAFF.

The chain links TRBV7-3 to TRBJ2-7; TRBD1 matches 11 bases. V shed 5 bases and J 0 bases; nucleotides not matched to a gene: 3. Germline V gene lookup returns CDR1 SGHTA and CDR2 FQGTGA. The CDR3 contains 15 residues. CDR3 in DNA: TGTGCCAGCAGCGTCGGGACAGGGGGCTCCTACGAGCAGTACTTC. It translates to CASSVGTGGSYEQYF.

The J gene is TRBJ2-7, the V gene TRBV7-2, with D possibly being TRBD1 (6 bases). Per the germline V gene, CDR1 is SGHTA and CDR2 is FQGNSA. This CDR3 has 14 amino acids. The germline V and J ends were trimmed by 5 bases and 6 bases, with 17 bases remaining between them. CDR3 coding DNA: TGTGCCAGCAGCCAGCTCGGACAGACAGGCGAGCAGTACTTC. This codes for CASSQLGQTGEQYF.

The V and J genes are TRBV7-2 and TRBJ2-1; D is perhaps TRBD2 (6 bases). Germline CDR1 reads SGHTA; CDR2 reads FQGNSA. The ends were cut back, 5 bases at V and 13 bases at J, with 21 bases in the middle. The CDR3 has 14 residues. The CDR3: CASSRGGSGLVQFF. The CDR3 nucleotides are TGTGCCAGCAGCCGAGGTGGATCGGGACTCGTTCAGTTCTTC. Using reference TRBV7-2 and TRBJ2-1 for the parts outside the CDR3, the full variable domain is GAGVSQSPSNKVTEKGKDVELRCDPISGHTALYWYRQSLGQGLEFLIYFQGNSAPDKSGLPSDRFSAERTGGSVSTLTIQRTQQEDSAVYLCASSRGGSGLVQFFGPGTRLTVL.

The chain uses TRBV28 and TRBJ1-6; 7 bases are shared with TRBD1. Germline V gene data show CDR1 as MDHEN and CDR2 as SYDVKM. The V segment lost 6 bases and the J segment 9 bases; nucleotides outside the gene matches: 11. The CDR3 extends over 15 amino acids. In nucleotides, the CDR3 is TGTGCCAGCAGACCTTTCACGGGACAGAGTTCACCCCTCCACTTT. Amino acids: CASRPFTGQSSPLHF.

The chain is built from TRBV15 and TRBJ2-1, with 8 bases aligning to TRBD1. CDR3 length equals 18 residues. V lost 0 bases, J lost 4 bases, and 11 bases stayed unmatched. The V gene's germline CDR1 is LNHNV and CDR2 YYDKDF (reference sequence). This chain's CDR3 is CATSRDLVTDRAYNEQFF. The CDR3 DNA sequence: TGTGCCACCAGCAGAGATTTAGTAACGGACAGGGCTTACAATGAGCAGTTCTTC. The full variable domain, with the rest looked up from reference TRBV15 and TRBJ2-1, is DAMVIQNPRYQVTQFGKPVTLSCSQTLNHNVMYWYQQKSSQAPKLLFHYYDKDFNNEADTPDNFQSRRPNTSFCFLDIRSPGLGDTAMYLCATSRDLVTDRAYNEQFFGPGTRLTVL.

The chain joins TRBV6-6 to TRBJ1-5; TRBD1 aligns across 10 bases. Trimming took 5 bases from V and 3 from J; bases not matched to a gene: 4. Germline CDR1 reads MNHNY; CDR2 reads SVGAGI (reference sequence). The CDR3 runs 15 residues. CDR3 region: CASSGQGVPNQPQHF. The CDR3 DNA follows: TGTGCCAGCAGTGGACAGGGGGTCCCCAATCAGCCCCAGCATTTT.

The J gene is TRBJ2-7, the V gene TRBV2, with D unresolved. V shed 2 bases and J shed 3 bases, with 11 bases lying between them. Germline V gene data show CDR1 as SNHLY and CDR2 as FYNNEI. This CDR3 region has 14 residues. CDR3: CASSETWLIYEQYF. DNA of the CDR3: TGTGCCAGCAGTGAAACTTGGCTGATCTACGAGCAGTACTTC. Combining the CDR3 with reference TRBV2 and TRBJ2-7 gives the whole variable domain EPEVTQTPSHQVTQMGQEVILRCVPISNHLYFYWYRQILGQKVEFLVSFYNNEISEKSEIFDDQFSVERPDGSNFTLKIRSTKLEDSAMYFCASSETWLIYEQYFGPGTRLTVT.

The genes are TRBV29-1 and TRBJ1-2; D may be TRBD1 (6 bases). Trimming cost V 3 bases and J 8 bases, with 16 bases left between them. Per germline, CDR1 SQVTM and CDR2 ANQGSEA. CDR3 size: 13 residues. In DNA, the CDR3 is TGCAGCGTTGACAGGGACATTGGACGGGGCTACACCTTC. It specifies CSVDRDIGRGYTF.

The chain joins TRBV4-1 to TRBJ1-5; perhaps TRBD1 as D (6 bases). The CDR3 length is 16 residues. Per the germline V gene, CDR1 is MGHRA and CDR2 is YSYEKL. The V and J ends lost 4 bases and 0 bases respectively, with 13 bases between them. CDR3 residues: CASSLIWTASNQPQHF. CDR3 nucleotides: TGCGCCAGCAGCCTTATTTGGACAGCTAGCAATCAGCCCCAGCATTTT.

This clone has only one observation. V and J are TRBV5-5 and TRBJ2-7, with no clear D. The CDR3 consists of 14 residues. CDR1 is SGHKS and CDR2 is YYEKEE in the germline V gene (reference sequence). V was clipped by 0 bases and J by 2 bases, with 9 bases between them. CDR3 region: CASSLVSFPYEQYF. The CDR3 DNA reads TGTGCCAGCAGCTTGGTTTCGTTCCCCTACGAGCAGTACTTC.

The chain employs TRBV6-5 and TRBJ1-1; D perhaps matches TRBD1 (5 bases). V was trimmed by 2 bases and J by 1 base, leaving 8 bases between them. CDR3 length equals 14 residues. CDR1 and CDR2 from the germline V gene are MNHEY and SVGAGI. The CDR3 reads CASSYAGQNTEAFF. CDR3 nucleotides: TGTGCCAGCAGTTACGCTGGACAGAACACTGAAGCTTTCTTT.

V is TRBV27 and J is TRBJ2-6; D is possibly TRBD1 (5 bases). Per germline, CDR1 MNHEY and CDR2 SMNVEV (reference sequence). This CDR3 region has 15 residues. V shed 8 bases and J shed 0 bases, with 11 bases lying between them. Written as DNA, the CDR3 is TGTGCCAGCCGACAGCTTAGCTCTGGGGCCAACGTCCTGACTTTC. Protein sequence: CASRQLSSGANVLTF.

This sequence joins TRBV11-3 and TRBJ1-1, with a weak D call TRBD1 (5 bases). The germline V and J ends were trimmed by 2 bases and 1 base, with 11 bases remaining between them. The CDR3 extends over 15 amino acids. CDR1 and CDR2 (germline): SGHNT, YENEEA. The CDR3 protein is CASSLRGHQNTEAFF. DNA for the CDR3: TGTGCCAGCAGCTTACGAGGACACCAGAACACTGAAGCTTTCTTT.

This clone appeared a single time. The chain carries TRBV30 and TRBJ1-1, with TRBD1 matching 7 bases. The ends lost 1 base at V and 11 bases at J; junction bases unmatched: 4. The CDR3 spans 11 residues. CDR1 and CDR2 (germline): GTSNPN, SVGIG (reference sequence). This CDR3 is CAWSERQGAFF. The CDR3 DNA reads TGTGCCTGGAGTGAGCGACAGGGCGCTTTCTTT.

The CDR3 DNA is TGTGCCAGCAGGAACACAGGCACCTACGAGCAGTACTTC. Translated: CASRNTGTYEQYF. The chain carries TRBV11-2 and TRBJ2-7; TRBD1 is a possible D gene (5 bases). The CDR3 spans 13 residues. V was trimmed by 6 bases and J by 2 bases, leaving 11 bases between them. Germline CDR1 SGHAT, CDR2 FQNNGV.

This clone was detected a few times. V gene TRBV28 combines with J gene TRBJ1-5; D possibly corresponds to TRBD1 (6 bases). V was shortened by 6 bases and J by 2 bases, with 23 bases between the two germline ends. The CDR3 runs 18 residues. CDR1 is MDHEN, CDR2 SYDVKM, per germline. In DNA form, the CDR3 reads TGTGCCAGCAGGGCCCGGGACATGAGAAGGTCGGGCAATCAGCCCCAGCATTTT. As protein: CASRARDMRRSGNQPQHF.

The chain links TRBV2 to TRBJ2-2, with 7 bases identical to TRBD1. The germline V gene encodes CDR1 SNHLY and CDR2 FYNNEI. Trimming cost V 5 bases and J 6 bases; bases outside gene matches: 9. This CDR3 is built from 15 residues. The DNA of the CDR3 is TGTGCCAGCAGTCCTGACAGGGTTAGGTCCGGGGAGCTGTTTTTT. Encoded protein: CASSPDRVRSGELFF.

The V gene is TRBV7-2, the J gene TRBJ1-5, with 8 bases identical to TRBD1. Per germline, CDR1 SGHTA and CDR2 FQGNSA. CDR3 length: 17 residues. Unmatched junction bases numbered 5, after V lost 1 base and J lost 0 bases. CDR3: CASSLGQGHLSNQPQHF. The CDR3 coding sequence is TGTGCCAGCAGCTTAGGACAGGGGCATCTTAGCAATCAGCCCCAGCATTTT.

V and J are TRBV7-9 and TRBJ2-7, with D perhaps matching TRBD2 (7 bases). The V gene lost 3 bases and the J gene lost 5 bases, with 17 bases spanning the gap. CDR3 size: 15 residues. Germline CDR1 is SEHNR and CDR2 is FQNEAQ (reference sequence). CDR3 bases: TGTGCCAGCAGCTTGGGGGGGGCAGGGTCCCACGAGCAGTACTTC. It encodes CASSLGGAGSHEQYF.

This chain joins TRBV28 and TRBJ1-5, with a possible D match to TRBD1 (6 bases). The CDR3 is 12 amino acids. Trimming pared 7 bases from V and 6 bases from J, leaving 10 bases between. Germline values: CDR1 MDHEN, CDR2 SYDVKM. CDR3 sequence (DNA): TGTGCCAGCAATGGGGGGCTTCAGCCCCAGCATTTT. Translation gives CASNGGLQPQHF.

This clone was found once. The gene calls are TRBV6-1 and TRBJ2-5, with D tentatively TRBD1 or TRBD2 (5 bases each). The V end was cut by 5 bases, the J end by 5 bases, with 18 bases between. Germline V gene data show CDR1 as MNHNS and CDR2 as SASEGT. The CDR3 is 15 amino acids. CDR3 DNA sequence: TGTGCCAGCAGTATACAATCAGGGAGACGGGAGACCCAGTACTTC. It specifies CASSIQSGRRETQYF.

The rearrangement joins TRBV7-8 to TRBJ2-5; D assignment may be TRBD1 or TRBD2 (6 bases each). From germline, CDR1 is SGHVS and CDR2 FQNEAQ. The ends were cut back, 4 bases at V and 3 bases at J, with 21 bases in the middle. The CDR3 has 17 amino acids. The CDR3 loop is CASSSYRLRGPKETQYF. In DNA, the CDR3 is TGTGCCAGCAGCTCCTATCGGCTCCGGGGGCCCAAAGAGACCCAGTACTTC.

V usage is TRBV2 and J usage is TRBJ1-1; D gene uncertain. The V gene's germline CDR1 is SNHLY and CDR2 FYNNEI. This CDR3 has 12 residues. V was cut by 7 bases and J by 2 bases, with 8 bases left in between. The CDR3 DNA is TGTGCCAGCACCAACAGCAACACTGAAGCTTTCTTT. This encodes CASTNSNTEAFF.